These T cell receptor beta chains were read from a single sample in a study of T cells in localized non-small cell lung cancer. Only in-frame clones appear in the TCRdb table, and some are missing; sequencing was by immunoSEQ multiplex PCR. The table shows roughly 15,000 clones, with 89% occurring only once. Sequencing was performed on peripheral blood, taken before any cancer treatment. Receptor source: a female donor at least 60 years old with stage III squamous cell lung carcinoma. Both conserved end residues are part of each CDR3. The order of the fields is V gene, D gene, CDR3 length, clone size, J gene, CDR3 DNA, CDR3 protein. A D gene is named only where the DNA matches it firmly. Clone size is shown for a subset of rows, as once, few, many or a class of expanded clone.

V: TRBV5-8; D: .; length: 14; size: .; J: TRBJ2-3; DNA: TGTGCCAGCACCAACCTTGCGGGGATTGGTACGCAGTATTTT; CDR3: CASTNLAGIGTQYF
V: TRBV6-1; D: .; length: 14; size: once; J: TRBJ2-3; DNA: TGTGCCAGCAGTGGACAGGTACTGGCAGATACGCAGTATTTT; CDR3: CASSGQVLADTQYF
V: TRBV19; D: TRBD1; length: 14; size: .; J: TRBJ1-1; DNA: TGTGCCAGTACCATGACAGGGATCGCGGCTGAAGCTTTCTTT; CDR3: CASTMTGIAAEAFF
V: TRBV18; D: .; length: 15; size: .; J: TRBJ1-4; DNA: TGTGCCAGCTCACCACAACAAGCAACTAATGAAAAACTGTTTTTT; CDR3: CASSPQQATNEKLFF
V: TRBV9; D: .; length: 15; size: medium-sized; J: TRBJ2-1; DNA: TGTGCCAGCAGCGTAGAGGGGTTATCCTACAATGAGCAGTTCTTC; CDR3: CASSVEGLSYNEQFF
V: TRBV20-1; D: .; length: 11; size: .; J: TRBJ2-5; DNA: TGCAGTGCGACGAGTGGAGAGACCCAGTACTTC; CDR3: CSATSGETQYF
V: TRBV19; D: .; length: 14; size: .; J: TRBJ2-3; DNA: TGTGCCAGTAGTATGGGGCCGAGCACAGATACGCAGTATTTT; CDR3: CASSMGPSTDTQYF
V: TRBV7-2; D: .; length: 12; size: .; J: TRBJ1-5; DNA: TGTGCCAGCAGCTTAGGGGATCAGCCCCAGCATTTT; CDR3: CASSLGDQPQHF
V: TRBV2; D: .; length: 15; size: .; J: TRBJ1-5; DNA: TGTGCCAGCAGTGAAGGACCTTTCGGCAATCAGCCCCAGCATTTT; CDR3: CASSEGPFGNQPQHF
V: TRBV19; D: .; length: 14; size: .; J: TRBJ1-2; DNA: TGTGCCAGCCGGGACATGGGCAGCAACTATGGCTACACCTTC; CDR3: CASRDMGSNYGYTF
V: TRBV6-1; D: .; length: 14; size: .; J: TRBJ2-3; DNA: TGTGCCAGCAGTGCCCTTTTTAGCACAGATACGCAGTATTTT; CDR3: CASSALFSTDTQYF
V: TRBV7-2; D: .; length: 12; size: .; J: TRBJ2-1; DNA: TGTGCCAGCAGCGAATATCCCAATGAGCAGTTCTTC; CDR3: CASSEYPNEQFF
V: TRBV19; D: TRBD2; length: 14; size: .; J: TRBJ2-3; DNA: TGTGCCAGTAGTTGGACTAGCAGCACAGATACGCAGTATTTT; CDR3: CASSWTSSTDTQYF
V: TRBV7-2; D: .; length: 16; size: .; J: TRBJ2-3; DNA: TGTGCCAGCAGCTTAGTATACAGCGGTGGCACAGATACGCAGTATTTT; CDR3: CASSLVYSGGTDTQYF
V: TRBV5-8; D: .; length: 15; size: .; J: TRBJ1-3; DNA: TGTGCCAGCAGCTCCGGACTCGGGGCTGGAAACACCATATATTTT; CDR3: CASSSGLGAGNTIYF
V: TRBV2; D: .; length: 14; size: .; J: TRBJ1-1; DNA: TGTGCCAGCAGTGAAGCGCGATGGAACACTGAAGCTTTCTTT; CDR3: CASSEARWNTEAFF
V: TRBV20-1; D: .; length: 11; size: .; J: TRBJ2-1; DNA: TGCAGTGCTCGAACTCCGGGACTGTCGTTCTTC; CDR3: CSARTPGLSFF